Reported below is one T cell receptor beta chain. This sample was taken from a study of OX40 agonist ivuxolimab in advanced cancers. This CDR3 is built from 14 residues. Trimming shortened V by 0 bases and J by 1 base, and 3 bases separated the two germline ends. Germline V lookup: CDR1 LGHNA, CDR2 YSLEER. TCRdb's copy holds only in-frame clones and misses some; the assay was immunoSEQ multiplex PCR. This sample has about 81,000 clones, with 88% found just once. J is TRBJ2-2 and V is TRBV4-3; no reliable D call. This TCR came from an adult with an advanced solid tumor such as melanoma, head and neck, liver or kidney cancer. The sample was CD4+ or CD8+ T cells sorted from blood, taken in a trial of the OX40 agonist ivuxolimab. DNA for the CDR3: TGCGCCAGCAGCCAAGAAGAGAACACCGGGGAGCTGTTTTTT. Protein: CASSQEENTGELFF.